What follows describes a single T cell receptor (beta chain). As the CDR3 is not closed by the conserved phenylalanine or tryptophan, this likely results from a read error. The limits of the CDR3 on the DNA are not certain, so only TCRdb's listed CDR3 is given. With termini counted, the CDR3 has 12 amino acids. Germline CDR1 reads ENHRY; CDR2 reads SYGVKD. This entry is derived from a study of blood T cell repertoires in COVID-19. Study-wide context: The analysed material was cDNA or gDNA that came from T cells, B-cell-depleted T cells, or PBMCs.

Living in under 30 US areas, the participants were between roughly 18 and 90 years of age. Exposed enrollees had met someone with a PCR-confirmed or clinician-diagnosed COVID-19 case at some point within the 2 weeks before study entry. Per the original methods: Amplifying reference gene primers gave estimates of nucleated cell counts. Repertoires were generated with immunoSEQ multiplex PCR, while TCRdb's copy carries only in-frame clones and drops some. The DNA was the basis for D and trimming; V, J and clone size are from that table. The sample contains fewer than 200,000 clones, roughly 84% of which appear only once.

The TCR sequence derives from a woman aged 25-40 years who had been exposed to COVID-19. Material for sequencing was PBMCs or T cells enriched from blood (not recorded which). This rearrangement joins TRBV10-3 to TRBJ2-7; TRBD2, the D gene given by the table, was not confirmed from the DNA. This CDR3 reads CAISGTSGPLSI.